These 12 T cell receptor beta chains were sequenced from one sample in a study of T-cell memory formation after mild COVID-19. In TCRdb, the 5' RACE reads were re-called with MiXCR into one record per CDR3 protein. The sample has 450,000 to 700,000 distinct CDR3 sequences; more than 15% are singletons. The sequencing input was PBMCs or a T cell subset sorted from them (not recorded which). The origin of the receptors is an adult woman who had mild COVID-19 (a few samples of this study predate the infection). Cell type and time point are not known.

This clonotype was counted between two and nine times. The V gene is TRBV7-9, the J gene TRBJ2-2; D ambiguous. The CDR3 is 11 residues long. Germline CDR1 and CDR2: SEHNR and FQNEAQ (reference sequence). V gave up 5 bases and J gave up 9 bases, with 7 bases separating them. CDR3 sequence: CASSPQRELFF. The CDR3 DNA reads TGTGCCAGCAGCCCGCAGCGGGAGCTGTTTTTT.

This clonotype occurred many times. The genes are TRBV7-9 and TRBJ2-7; D possibly corresponds to TRBD2 (5 bases). The CDR3 length is 14 residues. The germline V gene encodes CDR1 SEHNR and CDR2 FQNEAQ (reference sequence). V lost 5 bases to trimming and J lost 7 bases, with 18 bases between them. The chain's CDR3 is CASSNELGSWEQYF. The DNA for the CDR3 is TGTGCCAGCAGCAACGAACTAGGGTCTTGGGAGCAGTACTTC.

This clonotype has only a few counts. The CDR3 coding sequence is TGTGCCAGCAGCCGCACTAGCGCCTACACAGATACGCAGTATTTT. Its protein is CASSRTSAYTDTQYF. V and J are TRBV7-9 and TRBJ2-3; 7 bases match TRBD2. Per the germline V gene, CDR1 is SEHNR and CDR2 is FQNEAQ (reference sequence). J lost 2 bases, V lost 5 bases, and 7 bases had no gene match. This CDR3 contains 15 residues.

This clonotype occurred many times. The chain is built from TRBV29-1 and TRBJ2-7; 10 nucleotides match TRBD1. V lost 7 bases to trimming and J lost 4 bases; unmatched junction nucleotides: 7. Germline values: CDR1 SQVTM, CDR2 ANQGSEA. The CDR3 extends over 13 amino acids. DNA of the CDR3: TGCAGCGCTGGTGACAGGGGGCCTTACGAGCAGTACTTC. Its translation: CSAGDRGPYEQYF.

Only a few counts were recorded for this clonotype. The chain uses TRBV12-3 or TRBV12-4 and TRBJ2-3, with 9 bases that match TRBD2. V trimming: 6 bases; J trimming: 3 bases; junction bases outside the gene matches: 10. The CDR3 length is 16 residues. The CDR3 loop reads CASSPGYAGGTDTQYF. In DNA, the CDR3 is TGTGCCAGCAGCCCCGGTTACGCGGGGGGGACAGATACGCAGTATTTT.

This sequence joins TRBV5-1 and TRBJ2-7, with TRBD2 as a possible D gene (6 bases). CDR3 length: 14 residues. V lost 2 bases to trimming and J lost 3 bases, with 12 bases between them. CDR1 and CDR2 from the germline V gene are SGHRS and YFSETQ. This chain's CDR3 is CASSLFGDFYEQYF. The DNA of the CDR3 is TGCGCCAGCAGCTTATTCGGGGACTTCTACGAGCAGTACTTC.

CDR3 DNA: TGTGCCAGCAGCTTATGGCCTCAAACAGATACGCAGTATTTT. Residues: CASSLWPQTDTQYF. V and J are TRBV13 and TRBJ2-3; no definite D call. Germline CDR1 reads PRHDT; CDR2 reads FYEKMQ (reference sequence). There are 14 residues in the CDR3. Trimming cost V 2 bases and J 3 bases, with 9 bases left between them.

This chain joins TRBV18 and TRBJ2-7; 7 bases match TRBD1. V trimming: 4 bases; J trimming: 1 base; junction bases outside the gene matches: 7. Germline loops: CDR1 KGHSH, CDR2 LQKENI. This CDR3 contains 15 residues. The CDR3 DNA reads TGTGCCAGCTCACTACCTACGACAGGGTCCTACGAGCAGTACTTC. Its translation: CASSLPTTGSYEQYF.

The chain employs TRBV11-1 and TRBJ1-1; D may be TRBD1 (5 bases). The V end was cut by 8 bases, the J end by 1 base, with 11 bases between. The CDR3 has 13 residues. The germline gives CDR1 SGHAT, CDR2 FQDESV (reference sequence). The CDR3 sequence is CASPGQGNTEAFF. The CDR3 DNA reads as TGTGCCAGCCCCGGGCAGGGGAACACTGAAGCTTTCTTT.

The chain combines TRBV20-1 with TRBJ2-6, with a possible D match to TRBD2 (6 bases). This CDR3 comprises 17 residues. Between the trimmed V and J ends, which lost 3 bases and 0 bases, there was a span of 15 bases. Looked up from germline, CDR1 is DFQATT and CDR2 is SNEGSKA (reference sequence). CDR3 region: CSARGREESSGANVLTF. DNA for the CDR3: TGCAGTGCTAGGGGTAGGGAGGAATCCTCTGGGGCCAACGTCCTGACTTTC.

Ten or more counts support this clonotype. The CDR3 here is CASSPGASHGELFF. DNA for the CDR3: TGTGCCAGCAGCCCCGGGGCGTCACACGGGGAGCTGTTTTTT. V usage is TRBV6-2 or TRBV6-3 and J usage is TRBJ2-2, with D perhaps matching TRBD1 or TRBD2 (5 bases each). There are 14 residues in the CDR3. In germline, CDR1 is MNHEY, CDR2 SVGEGT. V dropped 6 bases and J dropped 7 bases, with 15 bases sitting between them.

This clonotype was seen more than once but under ten times. The chain joins TRBV12-3 or TRBV12-4 to TRBJ2-3, with D hard to call. The ends were cut back, 6 bases at V and 6 bases at J, with 19 bases in the middle. The CDR3 length is 15 residues. CDR3 nucleotide sequence: TGTGCCAGCAGCCGCCGATTGACTGGGAAGGATACGCAGTATTTT. Its protein product is CASSRRLTGKDTQYF.